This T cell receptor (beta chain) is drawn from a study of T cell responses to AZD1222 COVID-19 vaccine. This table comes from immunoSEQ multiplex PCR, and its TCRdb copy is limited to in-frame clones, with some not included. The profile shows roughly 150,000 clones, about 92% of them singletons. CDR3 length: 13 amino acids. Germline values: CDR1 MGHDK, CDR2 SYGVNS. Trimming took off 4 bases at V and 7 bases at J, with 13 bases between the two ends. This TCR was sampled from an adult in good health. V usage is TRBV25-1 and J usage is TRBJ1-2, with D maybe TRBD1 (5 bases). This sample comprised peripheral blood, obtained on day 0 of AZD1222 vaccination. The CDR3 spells CASSVAGSSGYTF. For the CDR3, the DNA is TGTGCCAGCAGTGTTGCAGGGTCGAGTGGCTACACCTTC.